Following are 5 T cell receptor beta chains from one sample sequenced in a study of a mutant IDH1 vaccine in newly diagnosed glioma. The assay was immunoSEQ multiplex PCR, and TCRdb's table has in-frame clones only and misses some. The data contain 75,000 to 100,000 clones, about 80% of them seen just once; the ten biggest clones take up about 5.6%. Time point given: baseline, week 1 (first vaccination visit). Stated treatment: pre-vaccination baseline after standard-of-care therapy. Sequences were derived from PBMCs, sampled from a glioma patient treated with radiotherapy, temozolomide or both. The origin of the receptors is a man aged 35 to 55 with glioma. Some clones in this sample may be carry-over from other donors' samples.

The chain couples TRBV30 to TRBJ1-4; weak D call: TRBD1 (5 bases). With 2 bases removed from V and 5 bases from J, the gap between germline ends came to 18 bases. The CDR3 has 16 residues. Germline V gene sequence: CDR1 GTSNPN, CDR2 SVGIG (reference sequence). Here the CDR3 reads CAWSSALAGGNEKLFF. CDR3 coding DNA: TGTGCCTGGAGTTCTGCCCTAGCCGGGGGGAATGAAAAACTGTTTTTT.

The genes are TRBV19 and TRBJ1-5; 9 bases map to TRBD1. Unmatched junction bases numbered 9, after V lost 9 bases and J lost 0 bases. This CDR3 region has 16 residues. In germline, CDR1 is LNHDA, CDR2 SQIVND (reference sequence). In DNA, the CDR3 is TGTGCCAGCTCGGACAGGGGTGGAAATAGCAATCAGCCCCAGCATTTT. Amino acid sequence: CASSDRGGNSNQPQHF.

The chain links TRBV18 to TRBJ1-2, with D possibly TRBD1 on 6 matching bases. The CDR3 totals 15 residues. Germline lookup yields CDR1 KGHSH and CDR2 LQKENI. Trimming cost V 0 bases and J 0 bases, with 8 bases left between them. The CDR3 loop reads CASSPPRDTNYGYTF. DNA of the CDR3: TGTGCCAGCTCACCACCTCGGGACACTAACTATGGCTACACCTTC.

This rearrangement joins TRBV21-1 to TRBJ1-3. TRBV21-1 is an annotated pseudogene. The length of the CDR3 is 13 residues. The CDR3 DNA is TGTGCCAGCCCCGGGAACTCTGGAAACACCATATATTTT. This translates into CASPGNSGNTIYF.

The chain joins TRBV2 to TRBJ1-1; tentatively, D is TRBD1 (6 bases). V gave up 6 bases and J gave up 1 base, with 15 bases separating them. The germline CDR1 and CDR2 sequences are SNHLY and FYNNEI. The CDR3 has 15 amino acids. In nucleotides, the CDR3 is TGTGCCAGCAGCCTCCAAGGGGGACCGAACACTGAAGCTTTCTTT. Translating it yields CASSLQGGPNTEAFF.